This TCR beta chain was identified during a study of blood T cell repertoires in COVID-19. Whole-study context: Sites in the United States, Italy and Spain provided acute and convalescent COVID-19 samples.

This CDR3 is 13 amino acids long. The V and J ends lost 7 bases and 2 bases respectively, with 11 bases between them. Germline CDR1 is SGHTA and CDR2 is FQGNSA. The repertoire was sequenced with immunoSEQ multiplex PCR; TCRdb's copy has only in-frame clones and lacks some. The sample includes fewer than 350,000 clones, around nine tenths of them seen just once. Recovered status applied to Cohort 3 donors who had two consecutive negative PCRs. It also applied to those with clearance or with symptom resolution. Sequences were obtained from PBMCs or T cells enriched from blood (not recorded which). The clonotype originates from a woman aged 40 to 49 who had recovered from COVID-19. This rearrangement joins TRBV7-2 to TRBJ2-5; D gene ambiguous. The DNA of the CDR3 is TGTGCCAGCAATCTACTTAGTCAAGAGACCCAGTACTTC. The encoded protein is CASNLLSQETQYF.